The next 26 T cell receptor beta chains were all read from a single sample in a study of beta chain features in type 1 diabetes (dated by TCRdb to the late 2010s). To prepare the library, the immunoSEQ multiplex PCR assay was applied. All of the isolated RNA was reverse transcribed with the High Capacity cDNA Reverse Transcription Kit, so expressed TCRB transcripts were sequenced. TCRdb retrieved this table from immuneACCESS and kept in-frame rearrangements only. Not all clones are present; in checked studies, unresolved V genes account for under half, and no reason is known for the remainder. This sample lists 680,000 or so clones; 15% to 19% were detected once. Of the sample, more than 0.08% is held by the ten largest clones. Sequenced material: naive CD4+ T cells from blood. The cell subset or site label of this sample denotes: true naive CD4+ T cells. The receptors come from a man aged 18 to 29 in good health.

A few counts support this clone. The CDR3 sequence: CASSDRAHEKLFF. The CDR3 DNA reads TGTGCCAGTAGTGACAGGGCTCATGAAAAACTGTTTTTT. The V call is TRBV19, the J call TRBJ1-4; 7 bases map to TRBD1. Germline CDR1 LNHDA, CDR2 SQIVND (reference sequence). The CDR3 is 13 amino acids. The J segment lost 6 bases and the V segment lost 5 bases, leaving 3 bases of the junction unmatched.

The V and J genes are TRBV28 and TRBJ2-7; no firm D call. Trimming shortened V by 2 bases and J by 5 bases, and 7 bases separated the two germline ends. The CDR3 length is 12 residues. Germline V gene data show CDR1 as MDHEN and CDR2 as SYDVKM. The CDR3 DNA follows: TGTGCCAGCAGTTTAAGGGCCGACGAGCAGTACTTC. This sequence encodes CASSLRADEQYF.

This clone showed up just a few times. Other DNA sequences of this sample code for an identical CDR3. This chain uses TRBV18 with TRBJ1-1; D call uncertain. V dropped 3 bases and J dropped 1 base, with 6 bases sitting between them. The CDR3 sequence is 13 residues long. Germline V gene sequence: CDR1 KGHSH, CDR2 LQKENI. This CDR3 reads CASSPRENTEAFF. The CDR3 bases are TGTGCCAGCTCACCCCGCGAGAACACTGAAGCTTTCTTT.

This clone has just a few counts. This rearrangement joins TRBV18 to TRBJ2-3; 7 bases map to TRBD2. Unmatched junction bases numbered 4, after V lost 2 bases and J lost 2 bases. The length of the CDR3 is 15 residues. Per the germline V gene, CDR1 is KGHSH and CDR2 is LQKENI. CDR3 residues: CASSPIQRDTDTQYF. The DNA of the CDR3 is TGTGCCAGCTCACCAATCCAGCGGGACACAGATACGCAGTATTTT. Filled out from reference TRBV18 and TRBJ2-3, the complete variable domain reads NAGVMQNPRHLVRRRGQEARLRCSPMKGHSHVYWYRQLPEEGLKFMVYLQKENIIDESGMPKERFSAEFPKEGPSILRIQQVVRGDSAAYFCASSPIQRDTDTQYFGPGTRLTVL.

The V call is TRBV6-6, the J call TRBJ2-2; D remains unclear. Per the germline V gene, CDR1 is MNHNY and CDR2 is SVGAGI (reference sequence). The CDR3 length is 14 residues. The ends were cut back, 2 bases at V and 3 bases at J, with 7 bases in the middle. CDR3 loop: CASSYRIHTGELFF. The CDR3 nucleotides are TGTGCCAGCAGTTACCGTATACACACCGGGGAGCTGTTTTTT.

The rearrangement joins TRBV4-2 to TRBJ2-1; 9 nucleotides align to TRBD2. With V trimmed by 4 bases and J by 7 bases, 11 bases remained unmatched. The CDR3 sequence is 16 residues long. The V gene's germline CDR1 is LGHNA and CDR2 YNFKEQ. For the CDR3, the DNA is TGTGCCAGCAGCCCCGCTAGCGGGATAAGTCGAAATGAGCAGTTCTTC. Amino acids: CASSPASGISRNEQFF.

This chain links TRBV19 with TRBJ2-1; a possible D gene is TRBD2 (6 bases). Germline V lookup: CDR1 LNHDA, CDR2 SQIVND (reference sequence). V lost 3 bases to trimming and J lost 0 bases, with 21 bases between them. The CDR3 runs 19 residues. CDR3 in amino acids: CASSIRRWRGLGSYNEQFF. Here the CDR3 DNA reads TGTGCCAGTAGTATCCGGAGGTGGCGGGGACTTGGCTCCTACAATGAGCAGTTCTTC.

V and J are TRBV4-3 and TRBJ2-3, with 7 bases matching TRBD1. Per germline, CDR1 LGHNA and CDR2 YSLEER. Unmatched junction bases numbered 9, after V lost 0 bases and J lost 6 bases. The CDR3 extends over 16 amino acids. The CDR3 coding sequence is TGCGCCAGCAGCCAAGATCCCACAGGGGAAGGTGATACGCAGTATTTT. Its translation is CASSQDPTGEGDTQYF.

The sample holds a few counts of this clone. The same CDR3 is also encoded by other DNA sequences in this sample. This sequence joins TRBV4-1 and TRBJ1-1; TRBD1 is a possible D gene (6 bases). The germline V gene encodes CDR1 MGHRA and CDR2 YSYEKL. The CDR3 runs to 14 residues. Trimming stripped 1 base from V and 4 bases from J, with 10 bases between. The CDR3 spells CASSQAGVGTEAFF. The CDR3 region has the DNA TGCGCCAGCAGCCAAGCAGGGGTGGGCACTGAAGCTTTCTTT.

This clone showed up just a few times. V and J are TRBV7-2 and TRBJ1-6; tentative D call: TRBD1 (5 bases). The length of the CDR3 is 13 residues. Deletions cut 5 bases from V and 9 bases from J, with 11 bases between. Germline CDR1 SGHTA, CDR2 FQGNSA. DNA for the CDR3: TGTGCCAGCAGCACCCACAGGATTTCACCCCTCCACTTT. This encodes CASSTHRISPLHF.

The chain has TRBV9 and TRBJ1-1; D possibly corresponds to TRBD1 (6 bases). V was pared by 0 bases and J by 1 base, with 16 bases between. CDR1 is SGDLS, CDR2 YYNGEE, per germline. The CDR3 runs 17 residues. The CDR3 DNA reads as TGTGCCAGCAGCGTAGCGAGTTTGGGGGCGGGGAACACTGAAGCTTTCTTT. Protein sequence: CASSVASLGAGNTEAFF. Based on the CDR3 plus reference TRBV9 and TRBJ1-1, the full variable domain is DSGVTQTPKHLITATGQRVTLRCSPRSGDLSVYWYQQSLDQGLQFLIQYYNGEERAKGNILERFSAQQFPDLHSELNLSSLELGDSALYFCASSVASLGAGNTEAFFGQGTRLTVV.

About this clone itself: Relative to the germline gene, one junction end is altered; a read error may explain this. The chain has TRBV2 and TRBJ2-7; 9 bases match TRBD1. The V gene's germline CDR1 is SNHLY and CDR2 FYNNEI. The CDR3 loop spans 11 amino acids. CDR3 sequence: CASRDRGGAEF. CDR3 bases: TGTGCCAGCAGGGACAGGGGTGGAGCCGAGTTC. Variable domain in full (rest from reference TRBV2 and TRBJ2-7): EPEVTQTPSHQVTQMGQEVILRCVPISNHLYFYWYRQILGQKVEFLVSFYNNEISEKSEIFDDQFSVERPDGSNFTLKIRSTKLEDSAMYFCASRDRGGAEFGPGTRLTVT.

This clone was recorded a few times. V gene TRBV7-2 combines with J gene TRBJ1-2, with D unresolved. The CDR3 length is 17 residues. Germline CDR1 reads SGHTA; CDR2 reads FQGNSA. Trimming removed 5 bases at V and 2 bases at J, with 21 bases between. The DNA of the CDR3 is TGTGCCAGCAGCCAAAGACGGACCCCCTATACCAACTATGGCTACACCTTC. This sequence encodes CASSQRRTPYTNYGYTF.

The chain employs TRBV5-6 and TRBJ2-1, with D tentatively TRBD2 (6 bases). CDR1 is SGHDT, CDR2 YYEEEE, per germline. This CDR3 has 14 amino acids. V was cut by 4 bases and J by 7 bases, with 15 bases left in between. The CDR3 sequence: CASSQEGTVNEQFF. CDR3 in DNA: TGTGCCAGCAGCCAGGAGGGAACGGTGAATGAGCAGTTCTTC.

This chain joins TRBV27 and TRBJ2-6; D ambiguous. The CDR3 loop spans 14 amino acids. With 3 bases removed from V and 0 bases from J, the gap between germline ends came to 3 bases. The germline CDR1 and CDR2 sequences are MNHEY and SMNVEV (reference sequence). CDR3 loop: CASSLLSGANVLTF. CDR3 in DNA: TGTGCCAGCAGTTTGCTCTCTGGGGCCAACGTCCTGACTTTC.

This clone was seen a few times. V gene TRBV5-1 combines with J gene TRBJ1-3; 7 bases map to TRBD1. V was pared by 2 bases and J by 0 bases, with 2 bases of the junction left unmatched. The CDR3 extends over 15 amino acids. The germline V gene encodes CDR1 SGHRS and CDR2 YFSETQ. CDR3 sequence: CASSFDRASGNTIYF. In DNA form, the CDR3 reads TGCGCCAGCAGCTTCGACAGGGCCTCTGGAAACACCATATATTTT. Complete variable domain (other parts from reference TRBV5-1 and TRBJ1-3): KAGVTQTPRYLIKTRGQQVTLSCSPISGHRSVSWYQQTPGQGLQFLFEYFSETQRNKGNFPGRFSGRQFSNSRSEMNVSTLELGDSALYLCASSFDRASGNTIYFGEGSWLTVV.

This chain joins TRBV18 and TRBJ2-7; a weak D match, TRBD1 (6 bases). Germline values: CDR1 KGHSH, CDR2 LQKENI. The V and J ends lost 3 bases and 5 bases respectively, with 17 bases between them. The CDR3 loop spans 15 amino acids. The CDR3 loop reads CASSPIQGSENEQYF. The CDR3 DNA reads TGTGCCAGCTCACCGATACAGGGCTCTGAGAACGAGCAGTACTTC.

This clone was observed a handful of times. V gene TRBV5-1 combines with J gene TRBJ1-1; possibly TRBD1 for D (6 bases). The CDR3 is 14 residues long. The V gene's germline CDR1 is SGHRS and CDR2 YFSETQ. Trimming removed 2 bases from V and 4 bases from J, with 12 bases in between. CDR3 in DNA: TGCGCCAGCAGCTTTACAGGGAGCGGCACTGAAGCTTTCTTT. This gives the protein CASSFTGSGTEAFF.

This clone was seen only a few times. This chain connects TRBV19 to TRBJ1-2; D unresolved. With 8 bases removed from V and 2 bases from J, the gap between germline ends came to 12 bases. CDR1 and CDR2 from the germline V gene are LNHDA and SQIVND (reference sequence). CDR3 length: 13 residues. The DNA for the CDR3 is TGTGCCAGTTCAACAGTCCCCAACTATGGCTACACCTTC. Translation gives CASSTVPNYGYTF.

As DNA, the CDR3 is TGTGCCAGCCGCTTCTCTGGGGCCAACGTCCTGACTTTC. This translates into CASRFSGANVLTF. The genes are TRBV18 and TRBJ2-6; D is undetermined. V was cut by 8 bases and J by 0 bases, with 5 bases left in between. The CDR3 length is 13 residues. The germline gives CDR1 KGHSH, CDR2 LQKENI.

Only a few counts were recorded for this clone. The rearrangement joins TRBV10-3 to TRBJ2-5, with 7 bases identical to TRBD1. The junction had 5 bases not matched to a gene; V was cut back by 6 bases and J by 1 base. Germline CDR1 reads ENHRY; CDR2 reads SYGVKD. This CDR3 is built from 14 residues. The CDR3, as DNA: TGTGCCATCAGGAACCGGGACAGCCAAGAGACCCAGTACTTC. It translates to CAIRNRDSQETQYF.

The gene calls are TRBV28 and TRBJ2-7; 8 nucleotides line up with TRBD1. This CDR3 contains 14 residues. Germline values: CDR1 MDHEN, CDR2 SYDVKM. The V segment lost 5 bases and the J segment 9 bases; nucleotides outside the gene matches: 12. CDR3 sequence (DNA): TGTGCCAGCAGTCAACGGGACAGGCGAGGGGGGCAGTACTTC. It yields the protein CASSQRDRRGGQYF. Filled out from reference TRBV28 and TRBJ2-7, the complete variable domain reads DVKVTQSSRYLVKRTGEKVFLECVQDMDHENMFWYRQDPGLGLRLIYFSYDVKMKEKGDIPEGYSVSREKKERFSLILESASTNQTSMYLCASSQRDRRGGQYFGPGTRLTVT.

On this clone: In the same sample, other DNA sequences code for this CDR3. The chain employs TRBV5-1 and TRBJ2-7, with 10 bases aligning to TRBD1. Trimming cost V 4 bases and J 3 bases; bases outside gene matches: 4. The CDR3 has 14 residues. The germline V gene has CDR1 SGHRS and CDR2 YFSETQ. CDR3 in DNA: TGCGCCAGCAGCAAGACAGGGGGCAACTACGAGCAGTACTTC. Translated: CASSKTGGNYEQYF.

V and J are TRBV11-2 and TRBJ2-3, with D uncertain. The CDR3 runs 14 residues. Germline V gene lookup returns CDR1 SGHAT and CDR2 FQNNGV. The V end was cut by 2 bases, the J end by 0 bases, with 6 bases between. CDR3 amino acids: CASSLKGSTDTQYF. The CDR3 nucleotides are TGTGCCAGCAGCTTAAAAGGGAGCACAGATACGCAGTATTTT.

There are a few counts of this clone. Other nucleotide sequences from this sample produce the same CDR3. CDR3 in DNA: TGTGCCAGCAGTAGGTATAGCAATCAGCCCCAGCATTTT. This codes for CASSRYSNQPQHF. This rearrangement joins TRBV27 to TRBJ1-5; the D is unclear. The V gene lost 5 bases and the J gene lost 0 bases, with 5 bases spanning the gap. CDR3 length equals 13 residues. Germline lookup yields CDR1 MNHEY and CDR2 SMNVEV (reference sequence).

This rearrangement joins TRBV7-2 to TRBJ2-3, with 10 bases lining up with TRBD2. The length of the CDR3 is 15 residues. Germline V gene sequence: CDR1 SGHTA, CDR2 FQGNSA. Trimming took 4 bases from V and 1 from J; bases not matched to a gene: 2. The CDR3 DNA sequence: TGTGCCAGCAGCTCTAGCGGGGGACGCACAGATACGCAGTATTTT. Translation gives CASSSSGGRTDTQYF.